This T cell receptor beta chain was profiled in a study of T cells after somatic rescue of genetic block. The assay was immunoSEQ multiplex PCR, and TCRdb's table has in-frame clones only and misses some. The table records roughly 14,000 clones, 72% of them present only once. The CDR3 covers 14 residues. In germline, CDR1 is SEHNR, CDR2 FQNEAQ (reference sequence). The ends lost 5 bases at V and 4 bases at J; junction bases unmatched: 4. This clonotype was sampled from a boy aged 5-17 years. The chain joins TRBV7-9 to TRBJ2-1; 8 bases line up with TRBD2. Sequencing used peripheral blood mononuclear cells (PBMCs). DNA for the CDR3: TGTGCCAGCAGCCTTAGCGGGGCTTACAATGAGCAGTTCTTC. It translates to CASSLSGAYNEQFF.